What follows are 17 T cell receptor beta chains derived from one specimen sequenced in a study of T cell changes during pregnancy in multiple sclerosis. TCRdb's copy holds only in-frame clones and misses some; the assay was immunoSEQ multiplex PCR. The sample has some 70,000 clones; 91% are singletons. The source was CD4+ T cells from peripheral blood mononuclear cells, collected in the third trimester of pregnancy. These receptors were taken from a female donor in good health, enrolled as a control in a pregnancy study.

The genes are TRBV5-4 and TRBJ1-2; no clear D gene. Looked up from germline, CDR1 is SGHNT and CDR2 is YYREEE (reference sequence). The CDR3 covers 13 residues. Trimming took 1 base from V and 3 from J, leaving 7 bases between them. The CDR3 region is CASSLTADYGYTF. The CDR3 DNA reads TGTGCCAGCAGCTTGACAGCTGACTATGGCTACACCTTC.

This clone showed up just once. This sequence joins TRBV7-2 and TRBJ2-1; TRBD1 agrees at 8 bases. This CDR3 region has 13 residues. The V and J ends lost 4 bases and 6 bases, in that order; junction bases with no gene match: 2. CDR1 is SGHTA, CDR2 FQGNSA, per germline. CDR3 protein: CASSSTGGNEQFF. The CDR3 DNA sequence: TGTGCCAGCAGCTCTACAGGGGGCAATGAGCAGTTCTTC.

V is TRBV10-3 and J is TRBJ2-1; 8 nucleotides agree with TRBD2. V lost 10 bases, J lost 3 bases, and 2 bases stayed unmatched. Germline V CDR1 and CDR2: ENHRY, SYGVKD. CDR3 length: 12 residues. The CDR3 nucleotides are TGTGCCACCGGGACTAGCTACAATGAGCAGTTCTTC. As protein: CATGTSYNEQFF.

This clone was seen just once. This chain links TRBV7-2 with TRBJ2-2; weak D call: TRBD1 (5 bases). Germline V CDR1 and CDR2: SGHTA, FQGNSA. The ends were cut back, 4 bases at V and 4 bases at J, with 7 bases in the middle. The CDR3 has 13 residues. The CDR3 DNA sequence: TGTGCCAGCAGCTGGCAGGGCACCGGGGAGCTGTTTTTT. Translating gives CASSWQGTGELFF.

V gene TRBV9 combines with J gene TRBJ2-3, with a weak D call TRBD2 (6 bases). This CDR3 contains 15 residues. CDR1 SGDLS and CDR2 YYNGEE come from the germline V gene. V lost 6 bases and J lost 3, with 17 bases in between. The CDR3 DNA follows: TGTGCCAGCACGCGGGGTCCAAGGCATACAGATACGCAGTATTTT. Amino acids: CASTRGPRHTDTQYF.

V is TRBV4-3 and J is TRBJ1-3, with D unclear. Trimming removed 0 bases from V and 2 bases from J, with 20 bases in between. CDR3 length: 19 residues. Per the germline V gene, CDR1 is LGHNA and CDR2 is YSLEER. The CDR3 region is CASSQELFRAGLAGNTIYF. DNA for the CDR3: TGCGCCAGCAGCCAAGAGCTTTTCCGAGCAGGCTTGGCTGGAAACACCATATATTTT.

The chain combines TRBV13 with TRBJ2-6, with D maybe TRBD1 (6 bases). Per the germline V gene, CDR1 is PRHDT and CDR2 is FYEKMQ (reference sequence). The V end lost 1 base, the J end lost 0 bases, and 10 bases lay between the germline ends. This CDR3 contains 17 residues. CDR3 loop: CASSLAGQTSGANVLTF. The DNA of the CDR3 is TGTGCCAGCAGCTTAGCGGGACAAACCTCTGGGGCCAACGTCCTGACTTTC. The variable domain in full, with the rest retrieved from reference TRBV13 and TRBJ2-6, is AAGVIQSPRHLIKEKRETATLKCYPIPRHDTVYWYQQGPGQDPQFLISFYEKMQSDKGSIPDRFSAQQFSDYHSELNMSSLELGDSALYFCASSLAGQTSGANVLTFGAGSRLTVL.

The CDR3 coding sequence is TGTGCCAGCAGCCCCCGCGGGACAGGGATTTGGGACACTGAAGCTTTCTTT. Its translation: CASSPRGTGIWDTEAFF. This chain joins TRBV9 and TRBJ1-1; 9 bases line up with TRBD1. V lost 4 bases, J lost 3 bases, and 13 bases stayed unmatched. The CDR3 is 17 residues long. Germline CDR1 is SGDLS and CDR2 is YYNGEE.

This clone is a singleton in its sample. This chain uses TRBV19 with TRBJ1-2, with TRBD1 identical over 8 bases. J gave up 5 bases and V 4 bases, and 9 bases lay outside the gene matches. The CDR3 extends over 15 amino acids. Germline V gives CDR1 LNHDA, CDR2 SQIVND (reference sequence). The CDR3 coding sequence is TGTGCCAGTAGTACCCCCGGGACAGGAAATTATGGCTACACCTTC. Amino acid sequence: CASSTPGTGNYGYTF.

The chain recombines TRBV19 with TRBJ1-2; 10 positions agree with TRBD1. The CDR3 runs to 14 residues. Germline V lookup: CDR1 LNHDA, CDR2 SQIVND (reference sequence). Unmatched junction bases numbered 8, after V lost 9 bases and J lost 4 bases. The DNA of the CDR3 is TGTGCCAGCCAGACAGGGGGCAAGAGCTATGGCTACACCTTC. Its translation: CASQTGGKSYGYTF.

The chain links TRBV7-8 to TRBJ2-5; D perhaps matches TRBD1 (6 bases). The CDR3 sequence is 16 residues long. Trimming removed 5 bases at V and 3 bases at J, with 19 bases between. Looked up from germline, CDR1 is SGHVS and CDR2 is FQNEAQ. Here the CDR3 DNA reads TGTGCCAGCAGCAAGTGGACAGTGGACTTAAAAGAGACCCAGTACTTC. This sequence encodes CASSKWTVDLKETQYF.

This clone has a single count. The V gene is TRBV5-1, the J gene TRBJ2-1, with 9 nucleotides matching TRBD1. Germline V gene data show CDR1 as SGHRS and CDR2 as YFSETQ. The V gene end was trimmed by 8 bases and the J gene end by 2 bases; junction bases not matched to a gene: 5. CDR3 size: 14 residues. The CDR3 loop reads CASAGTGTYNEQFF. The CDR3 DNA follows: TGCGCCAGTGCCGGGACAGGGACCTACAATGAGCAGTTCTTC.

The J gene is TRBJ2-3, the V gene TRBV25-1, with 7 bases fitting TRBD1. Per germline, CDR1 MGHDK and CDR2 SYGVNS. This CDR3 spans 15 amino acids. V shed 3 bases, J shed 3 bases, and the junction held 6 bases outside the gene matches. The CDR3 DNA sequence: TGTGCCAGCAGTGATCTCGGGACAGTGACAGATACGCAGTATTTT. Protein: CASSDLGTVTDTQYF.

The chain carries TRBV7-3 and TRBJ2-2; TRBD2 agrees at 9 bases. V dropped 4 bases and J dropped 0; count of bases not matched to a gene: 3. In germline, CDR1 is SGHTA, CDR2 FQGTGA. This CDR3 contains 16 residues. CDR3 DNA: TGTGCCAGCAGCTCAGCGGGGGGCCCGAACACCGGGGAGCTGTTTTTT. Translated, it gives CASSSAGGPNTGELFF.

The V gene is TRBV5-6, the J gene TRBJ1-2; 10 nucleotides line up with TRBD1. Germline loops: CDR1 SGHDT, CDR2 YYEEEE. Trimming removed 0 bases from V and 3 bases from J; junction bases left unmatched: 8. The CDR3 runs to 17 residues. CDR3 nucleotides: TGTGCCAGCAGCTTGGGCGACAGGGGGCCTGACGACTATGGCTACACCTTC. It specifies CASSLGDRGPDDYGYTF.

V gene TRBV5-6 combines with J gene TRBJ1-2, with D maybe TRBD1 (5 bases). V dropped 4 bases and J dropped 0 bases, with 10 bases sitting between them. This CDR3 has 14 amino acids. The V gene's germline CDR1 is SGHDT and CDR2 YYEEEE. CDR3 amino acids: CASSVGPSNYGYTF. As DNA, the CDR3 is TGTGCCAGCAGCGTGGGGCCTTCTAACTATGGCTACACCTTC.

The rearrangement links TRBV18 to TRBJ1-1; TRBD1 aligns across 8 bases. Germline CDR1 reads KGHSH; CDR2 reads LQKENI. The CDR3 consists of 14 residues. Trimming cost V 4 bases and J 4 bases; bases outside gene matches: 5. The CDR3 region has the DNA TGTGCCAGCTCACTGGACAGGGCGTTCACTGAAGCTTTCTTT. Protein: CASSLDRAFTEAFF.